This T cell receptor beta chain was retrieved from a study of blood T cell repertoires in COVID-19. Across the whole study: Some COVID-19 samples were acute and others convalescent; all came from the United States, Italy and Spain. T cells, B-cell-depleted T cells, or PBMCs supplied cDNA or gDNA.

The trim removed 4 bases at V and 1 base at J, leaving 7 bases unmatched. CDR1 is LGHNA and CDR2 is YSLEER in the germline V gene. The CDR3 totals 17 residues. Per the study methods: Amplified reference gene primers provided the basis for estimating nucleated cell counts. Generated by immunoSEQ multiplex PCR, the TCRdb table keeps only in-frame clones and is missing some. The V and J calls and clone size are taken from that table; D and trimming were inferred from the DNA. The repertoire holds fewer than 65,000 clones, with about 81% as singletons. The chain carries TRBV4-3 and TRBJ2-2, with 9 bases matching TRBD2. This receptor was identified in a human donor in a cohort sampled during active COVID-19. Sequencing was done on a sample of peripheral blood. CDR3 nucleotide sequence: TGCGCCAGCAGCCGCGGGCCGACTAGCGGGAACACCGGGGAGCTGTTTTTT. The encoded protein is CASSRGPTSGNTGELFF.